A selection of T cell receptor beta chains follows, all from one sample in a study of response to subunit inactivated influenza vaccine. Via MiXCR, TCRdb re-called the RT-PCR reads, giving one row per CDR3 protein. The table shows 450,000 to 550,000 distinct CDR3 sequences, with around 25% occurring only once. The input for sequencing was CD4+ T cells sorted from PBMCs, taken 4 to 6 days after vaccination. The receptors here all came from a man aged 45-60 years who received an inactivated influenza vaccine. The CDR3 runs from the conserved cysteine through the conserved F or W. The order of the fields is D gene, J gene, V gene, clone size, CDR3 protein, CDR3 DNA. The D gene is left open where the match is weak. Not all rows give a size; the values are once, few, many and, for expanded clones, a class.

-	TRBJ1-1	TRBV9	once	CASSVALTTEAFF	TGTGCCAGCAGCGTAGCTCTAACGACGGAAGCTTTCTTT
-	TRBJ2-3	TRBV29-1	-	CSVGTFRTDTQYF	TGCAGCGTCGGGACATTTCGCACAGATACGCAGTATTTT
TRBD2	TRBJ2-2	TRBV5-6	-	CPETGGATGELFF	TGTCCAGAGACGGGAGGGGCCACCGGGGAGCTGTTTTTT
-	TRBJ2-7	TRBV6-5	-	CASSYQGQGWGEQYF	TGTGCCAGCAGTTACCAAGGGCAGGGGTGGGGTGAGCAGTACTTC
TRBD2	TRBJ2-2	TRBV28	-	CASRAAGLGTGELFF	TGTGCCAGCAGAGCAGCGGGATTGGGGACCGGGGAGCTGTTTTTT
-	TRBJ2-3	TRBV11-2	-	CASSLERRGTDTQYF	TGTGCCAGCAGCCTGGAGCGGAGAGGAACAGATACGCAGTATTTT
-	TRBJ2-2	TRBV6-2/TRBV6-3	-	CASSPPTSSGELFF	TGTGCCAGCAGCCCCCCTACTAGCTCCGGGGAGCTGTTTTTT
TRBD2	TRBJ2-3	TRBV12-3/TRBV12-4	-	CASSFSSGSTDTQYF	TGTGCCAGCAGTTTCTCTAGCGGCAGCACAGATACGCAGTATTTT
-	TRBJ1-3	TRBV5-1	few	CASSLDTGINGNTIYF	TGCGCCAGCAGCTTGGATACAGGGATTAACGGAAACACCATATATTTT
-	TRBJ1-2	TRBV12-3/TRBV12-4	-	CASSLGQLLGYTF	TGTGCCAGCAGTTTAGGCCAGCTACTTGGCTACACCTTC
-	TRBJ2-6	TRBV6-2/TRBV6-3	few	CASSYWKTGANVLTF	TGTGCCAGCAGTTATTGGAAAACTGGGGCCAACGTCCTGACTTTC
TRBD1	TRBJ2-7	TRBV12-3/TRBV12-4	once	CASSTQGQGPRRQYF	TGTGCCAGCAGTACCCAGGGACAGGGGCCGCGAAGGCAGTACTTC
-	TRBJ2-1	TRBV7-9	-	CASSLRPSGAEVPPNF	TGTGCCAGCAGCTTAAGACCCTCGGGGGCGGAGGTCCCCCCAAACTTC
TRBD2	TRBJ2-7	TRBV29-1	-	CSVGTRLAEHYEQYF	TGCAGCGTTGGGACCAGACTAGCGGAGCACTACGAGCAGTACTTC
-	TRBJ2-2	TRBV7-2	-	CASSARHADGELFF	TGTGCCAGCAGCGCCCGCCACGCCGACGGGGAGCTGTTTTTT
-	TRBJ2-5	TRBV7-9	few	CASSSTLSPYF	TGTGCCAGCAGCTCTACCTTGTCCCCGTACTTC
-	TRBJ2-5	TRBV4-2	few	CASSVRDEQETQYF	TGTGCCAGCAGCGTTCGGGACGAACAAGAGACCCAGTACTTC
TRBD1	TRBJ1-2	TRBV4-1	-	CASSQDRGRGYGYTF	TGCGCCAGCAGCCAAGACAGGGGGCGAGGGTATGGCTACACCTTC
TRBD2	TRBJ2-2	TRBV5-5	few	CASSFRLAPGELFF	TGTGCCAGCAGCTTCAGACTAGCCCCCGGGGAGCTGTTTTTT
TRBD2	TRBJ2-7	TRBV28	few	CASSSPLPSGAAYEQYF	TGTGCCAGCAGTTCCCCCCTCCCTAGCGGGGCCGCCTACGAGCAGTACTTC
TRBD1	TRBJ1-1	TRBV18	-	CASSPGQETEAFF	TGTGCCAGCTCACCTGGACAGGAGACTGAAGCTTTCTTT
-	TRBJ2-2	TRBV29-1	few	CSVEDRTATGELFF	TGCAGCGTTGAAGATCGGACAGCCACCGGGGAGCTGTTTTTT